This TCR beta chain was retrieved from a study of OX40 agonist ivuxolimab in advanced cancers. About the research overall: In this cohort, patients received ivuxolimab, an agonistic anti-OX40 (CD134) antibody.

As concerns this clone: Its target is unknown.

Using immunoSEQ multiplex PCR, the repertoire was profiled, and TCRdb retains in-frame clones only, with some absent. The sample yields approximately 59,000 clones, roughly 77% seen once. Study-wide results and caveats: CD8+ T cells averaged more expanded clones than CD4+.

The sequences come from CD4+ or CD8+ T cells sorted from blood, collected in a trial of the OX40 agonist ivuxolimab. The receptor was isolated from an adult with an advanced solid tumor such as melanoma, head and neck, liver or kidney cancer.

CDR3 sequence (DNA): TGTGCCACCGGGACTTTGGGGACCCAGTACTTC. This gives the protein CATGTLGTQYF. The chain employs TRBV19 and TRBJ2-5; D is possibly TRBD2 (6 bases). From germline, CDR1 is LNHDA and CDR2 SQIVND (reference sequence). V gave up 10 bases and J gave up 7 bases, with 13 bases separating them. This CDR3 is 11 amino acids long.